The 20 T cell receptor beta chains below were found in one sample sequenced in a study of blood T cell repertoires in COVID-19. The protocol was immunoSEQ multiplex PCR, while the TCRdb copy is restricted to in-frame clones and leaves out a portion. The sample consists of about 240,000 clones, roughly nine tenths of them appearing once. The specimen sequenced was peripheral blood. These receptors all stem from a man aged 55 to 69 with acute or convalescent COVID-19.

The chain couples TRBV19 to TRBJ2-7, with TRBD1 identical over 8 bases. This CDR3 has 15 amino acids. Germline CDR1 is LNHDA and CDR2 is SQIVND (reference sequence). V gave up 3 bases and J gave up 6 bases; unmatched junction bases: 10. The DNA of the CDR3 is TGTGCCAGTAGTATGGCGGGACAGGAGGGGTCCGAGCAGTACTTC. Protein sequence: CASSMAGQEGSEQYF.

V gene TRBV5-5 combines with J gene TRBJ1-2; the D gene is possibly TRBD1 (6 bases). The CDR3 runs to 17 residues. V gave up 4 bases and J gave up 2 bases, with 21 bases separating them. Germline V CDR1 and CDR2: SGHKS, YYEKEE (reference sequence). The CDR3 region has the DNA TGTGCCAGCAGCGACCGGGACACAAGACCTCAGAACTATGGCTACACCTTC. Translation gives CASSDRDTRPQNYGYTF.

The V call is TRBV2, the J call TRBJ1-2; no reliable D call. There are 13 residues in the CDR3. CDR1 is SNHLY, CDR2 FYNNEI, per germline. V lost 6 bases and J lost 2, with 10 bases in between. CDR3 in DNA: TGTGCCAGCAGGCTTTGGGAGAACTATGGCTACACCTTC. Its translation is CASRLWENYGYTF.

DNA for the CDR3: TGTGCCAGCCCCGTCCCGGGACTAGCGGGAGGTACCACAGATACGCAGTATTTT. It is translated as CASPVPGLAGGTTDTQYF. The V call is TRBV28, the J call TRBJ2-3; 15 bases line up with TRBD2. The CDR3 has 18 residues. Germline loops: CDR1 MDHEN, CDR2 SYDVKM. The V and J ends lost 8 bases and 2 bases, in that order; junction bases with no gene match: 11.

The genes are TRBV4-2 and TRBJ2-3, with 12 nucleotides matching TRBD2. V dropped 3 bases and J dropped 2; count of bases not matched to a gene: 18. The CDR3 is 21 residues long. Germline V gene data show CDR1 as LGHNA and CDR2 as YNFKEQ. The CDR3 region has the DNA TGTGCCAGCAGCCAGGTTAGACAGGGAGCTGGACTAGCGGGGCACACAGATACGCAGTATTTT. As protein: CASSQVRQGAGLAGHTDTQYF.

The V and J genes are TRBV5-1 and TRBJ1-6; 8 bases are shared with TRBD1. V shed 0 bases, J shed 10 bases, and the junction held 12 bases outside the gene matches. Germline CDR1 reads SGHRS; CDR2 reads YFSETQ. This CDR3 spans 17 amino acids. DNA for the CDR3: TGCGCCAGCAGCTTGGATTTCGTAACAGGGGGTCGGTCACCCCTCCACTTT. This translates into CASSLDFVTGGRSPLHF.

The table lists this clone with a few counts. V usage is TRBV9 and J usage is TRBJ1-5, with D maybe TRBD1 (5 bases). Trimming left V 4 bases short and J 0 bases short, with 14 bases between. Germline V lookup: CDR1 SGDLS, CDR2 YYNGEE. The CDR3 is made up of 16 amino acids. The CDR3 DNA is TGTGCCAGCAGCCCCCTTGCAGGGTATAGCAATCAGCCCCAGCATTTT. Translated: CASSPLAGYSNQPQHF.

This chain joins TRBV5-1 and TRBJ1-4; a possible D gene is TRBD1 (6 bases). The CDR3 spans 15 residues. Germline CDR1 SGHRS, CDR2 YFSETQ. The V and J ends lost 0 bases and 8 bases respectively, with 14 bases between them. This chain's CDR3 is CASSLGGGLEEKLFF. CDR3 DNA sequence: TGCGCCAGCAGCTTGGGCGGGGGGCTCGAGGAAAAACTGTTTTTT.

The chain has TRBV7-9 and TRBJ2-1; 10 nucleotides match TRBD2. The CDR3 covers 16 residues. CDR1 SEHNR and CDR2 FQNEAQ come from the germline V gene (reference sequence). V lost 1 base and J lost 4; bases outside the gene matches: 4. This chain's CDR3 is CASSLGLLAGYNEQFF. Here the CDR3 DNA reads TGTGCCAGCAGCTTAGGGCTACTAGCGGGATACAATGAGCAGTTCTTC. Full variable domain (rest looked up from reference TRBV7-9 and TRBJ2-1): DTGVSQNPRHKITKRGQNVTFRCDPISEHNRLYWYRQTLGQGPEFLTYFQNEAQLEKSRLLSDRFSAERPKGSFSTLEIQRTEQGDSAMYLCASSLGLLAGYNEQFFGPGTRLTVL.

The chain uses TRBV5-1 and TRBJ1-2; tentatively, D is TRBD1 (5 bases). Trimming removed 0 bases from V and 5 bases from J, with 14 bases in between. In germline, CDR1 is SGHRS, CDR2 YFSETQ. CDR3 size: 15 residues. CDR3 region: CASSLEVGARYGYTF. The CDR3 bases are TGCGCCAGCAGCTTGGAAGTAGGGGCGAGGTATGGCTACACCTTC. Using reference TRBV5-1 and TRBJ1-2 for the parts outside the CDR3, the full variable domain is KAGVTQTPRYLIKTRGQQVTLSCSPISGHRSVSWYQQTPGQGLQFLFEYFSETQRNKGNFPGRFSGRQFSNSRSEMNVSTLELGDSALYLCASSLEVGARYGYTFGSGTRLTVV.

This clone came up once. The chain carries TRBV25-1 and TRBJ1-1; the D gene is possibly TRBD1 (5 bases). From germline, CDR1 is MGHDK and CDR2 SYGVNS. Deletions cut 4 bases from V and 2 bases from J, with 8 bases between. The CDR3 runs 13 residues. The CDR3 spells CASSVQANTEAFF. Here the CDR3 DNA reads TGTGCCAGCAGTGTACAGGCTAACACTGAAGCTTTCTTT.

A note on this clone: One end of the junction is discordant with germline, which a read error may explain. This rearrangement joins TRBV4-1 to TRBJ2-7; 9 positions match TRBD2. CDR3 length equals 15 residues. The germline V gene has CDR1 MGHRA and CDR2 YSYEKL. CDR3 region: CASSQPGTSSSEQYF. The CDR3 DNA reads as TGCGCCAGCAGCCAACCTGGGACTAGCTCCTCCGAGCAGTACTTC.

The chain is built from TRBV11-2 and TRBJ2-2, with 12 positions matching TRBD2. Trimming cost V 5 bases and J 6 bases; bases outside gene matches: 7. Germline V CDR1 and CDR2: SGHAT, FQNNGV. The CDR3 spans 16 residues. The CDR3 sequence is CASSTGTSGPAGELFF. For the CDR3, the DNA is TGTGCCAGCAGCACCGGGACTAGCGGGCCGGCCGGGGAGCTGTTTTTT.

V gene TRBV28 combines with J gene TRBJ1-5; no clear D. This CDR3 contains 17 residues. V lost 6 bases, J lost 0 bases, and 18 bases lay in between. The germline V gene has CDR1 MDHEN and CDR2 SYDVKM. For the CDR3, the DNA is TGTGCCAGCAGAACCGCGGGAGGGTGGGATAGCAATCAGCCCCAGCATTTT. Its translation is CASRTAGGWDSNQPQHF. The variable domain in full, completed from reference TRBV28 and TRBJ1-5, reads DVKVTQSSRYLVKRTGEKVFLECVQDMDHENMFWYRQDPGLGLRLIYFSYDVKMKEKGDIPEGYSVSREKKERFSLILESASTNQTSMYLCASRTAGGWDSNQPQHFGDGTRLSIL.

J is TRBJ2-7 and V is TRBV5-4; D perhaps matches TRBD2 (5 bases). V lost 0 bases and J lost 2, with 12 bases in between. The CDR3 consists of 15 residues. CDR1 and CDR2 (germline): SGHNT, YYREEE (reference sequence). The CDR3 DNA sequence: TGTGCCAGCAGCTTGGGGCTAGCCAAACCCTACGAGCAGTACTTC. This codes for CASSLGLAKPYEQYF.

The V gene is TRBV11-3, the J gene TRBJ1-2; D remains ambiguous. Germline CDR1 is SGHNT and CDR2 is YENEEA. Trimming shortened V by 3 bases and J by 7 bases, and 12 bases separated the two germline ends. The CDR3 has 13 amino acids. CDR3 nucleotides: TGTGCCAGCAGCTTCCCCTCGGGTCGTGGCTACACCTTC. Translated, it gives CASSFPSGRGYTF. The variable domain in full, with the rest retrieved from reference TRBV11-3 and TRBJ1-2, is EAGVVQSPRYKIIEKKQPVAFWCNPISGHNTLYWYLQNLGQGPELLIRYENEEAVDDSQLPKDRFSAERLKGVDSTLKIQPAELGDSAVYLCASSFPSGRGYTFGSGTRLTVV.

The CDR3: CAWSATRVGETQYF. In nucleotides, the CDR3 is TGTGCCTGGAGTGCAACTAGAGTCGGAGAGACCCAGTACTTC. The V and J genes are TRBV30 and TRBJ2-5, with a possible D match to TRBD2 (5 bases). V lost 1 base and J lost 4, with 13 bases in between. This CDR3 has 14 residues. The germline gives CDR1 GTSNPN, CDR2 SVGIG (reference sequence).

The chain is built from TRBV9 and TRBJ2-3; D is undetermined. The CDR3 is 14 residues long. The germline V and J ends were trimmed by 0 bases and 2 bases, with 7 bases remaining between them. Germline V gene lookup returns CDR1 SGDLS and CDR2 YYNGEE. As DNA, the CDR3 is TGTGCCAGCAGCGTAGATCCTAACACAGATACGCAGTATTTT. It translates to CASSVDPNTDTQYF.

The chain has TRBV28 and TRBJ2-7; possible D gene TRBD1, 5 bases. Germline V lookup: CDR1 MDHEN, CDR2 SYDVKM. The V end lost 7 bases, the J end lost 3 bases, and 16 bases lay between the germline ends. The CDR3 has 14 residues. The CDR3 DNA reads as TGTGCCAGCAACTCAGGTAGGGGCTTCTACGAGCAGTACTTC. Its protein product is CASNSGRGFYEQYF.

J is TRBJ1-5 and V is TRBV5-5, with no clear D. V lost 0 bases and J 3 bases, leaving 4 bases between the germline ends. Per germline, CDR1 SGHKS and CDR2 YYEKEE (reference sequence). The CDR3 sequence is 13 residues long. CDR3 sequence: CASSLGPNQPQHF. CDR3 DNA: TGTGCCAGCAGCTTGGGGCCCAATCAGCCCCAGCATTTT.